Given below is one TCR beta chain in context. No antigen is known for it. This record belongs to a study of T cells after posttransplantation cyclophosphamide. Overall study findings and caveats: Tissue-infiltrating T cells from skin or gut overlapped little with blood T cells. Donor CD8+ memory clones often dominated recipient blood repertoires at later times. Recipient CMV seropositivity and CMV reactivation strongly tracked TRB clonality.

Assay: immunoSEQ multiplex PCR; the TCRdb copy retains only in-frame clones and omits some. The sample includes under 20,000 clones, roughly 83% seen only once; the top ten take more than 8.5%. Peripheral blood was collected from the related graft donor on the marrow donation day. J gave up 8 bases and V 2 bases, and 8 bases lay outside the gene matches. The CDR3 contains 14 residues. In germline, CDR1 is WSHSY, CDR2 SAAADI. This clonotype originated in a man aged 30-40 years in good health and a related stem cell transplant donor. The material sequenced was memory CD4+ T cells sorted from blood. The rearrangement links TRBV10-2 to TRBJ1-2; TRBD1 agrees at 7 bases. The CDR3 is CASSETGTATGYTF. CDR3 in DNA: TGCGCCAGCAGTGAGACGGGGACAGCAACGGGCTACACCTTC.